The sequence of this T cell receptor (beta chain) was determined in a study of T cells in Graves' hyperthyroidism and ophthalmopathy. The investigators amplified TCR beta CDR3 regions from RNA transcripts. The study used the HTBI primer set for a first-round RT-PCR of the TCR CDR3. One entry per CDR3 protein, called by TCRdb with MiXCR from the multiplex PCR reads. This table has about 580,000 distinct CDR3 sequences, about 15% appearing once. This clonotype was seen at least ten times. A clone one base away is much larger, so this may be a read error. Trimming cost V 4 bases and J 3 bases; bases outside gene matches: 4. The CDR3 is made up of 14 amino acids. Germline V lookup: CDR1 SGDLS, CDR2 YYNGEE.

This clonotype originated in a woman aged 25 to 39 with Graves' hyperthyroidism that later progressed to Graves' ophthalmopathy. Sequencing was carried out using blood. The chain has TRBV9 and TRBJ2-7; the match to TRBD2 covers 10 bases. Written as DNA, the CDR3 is TGTGCCAGCAGCCCCGGGACTAGCGTCTACGAGCAGTACTTC. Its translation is CASSPGTSVYEQYF.